The 10 T cell receptor beta chains listed next were all sequenced from one sample in a study of identical twins (TCRdb year 2016). The library relied on 5' RACE. This sample was sequenced with an Illumina HiSeq 2000. In-frame beta chains were kept once TCRdb had trimmed the public reads at Q25 with fastp and called clones with MiXCR. Rows matching on CDR3 protein sequence are summarized as one entry with the most common DNA and genes. The sample records some 600,000 distinct CDR3 sequences, under 8.5% of which are singletons. The top ten constitute about 1.5% of the sample. Another study also made use of these data, one on yellow fever vaccine responses in identical twins.

Sequenced material: PBMCs. The receptors were gathered from a woman aged 18-35 years in good health.

This rearrangement joins TRBV7-2 to TRBJ2-3, with D possibly being TRBD1 (5 bases). The germline V gene encodes CDR1 SGHTA and CDR2 FQGNSA. Between the trimmed V and J ends, which lost 5 bases and 6 bases, there was a span of 18 bases. The length of the CDR3 is 15 residues. CDR3 amino acids: CASSQVDLAGDTQYF. In DNA, the CDR3 is TGTGCCAGCAGCCAGGTAGACCTGGCAGGGGATACGCAGTATTTT. The variable domain in full, with the rest retrieved from reference TRBV7-2 and TRBJ2-3, is GAGVSQSPSNKVTEKGKDVELRCDPISGHTALYWYRQSLGQGLEFLIYFQGNSAPDKSGLPSDRFSAERTGGSVSTLTIQRTQQEDSAVYLCASSQVDLAGDTQYFGPGTRLTVL.

The chain employs TRBV12-5 and TRBJ2-5, with 8 positions matching TRBD1. This CDR3 is built from 18 residues. Germline V gene sequence: CDR1 LGHNT, CDR2 FRNRAP. The junction had 17 bases not matched to a gene; V was cut back by 3 bases and J by 5 bases. The CDR3 loop is CASGFKKGRRDRWETQYF. The CDR3 DNA reads TGTGCTAGTGGTTTTAAGAAAGGTCGGCGGGACAGGTGGGAGACCCAGTACTTC.

This chain uses TRBV7-2 with TRBJ2-5; D not certain. This CDR3 has 14 amino acids. Germline V lookup: CDR1 SGHTA, CDR2 FQGNSA. Trimming removed 3 bases from V and 4 bases from J, with 12 bases in between. The CDR3 coding sequence is TGTGCCAGCAGCTTCGACCCATCGGGAGAGACCCAGTACTTC. Encoded protein: CASSFDPSGETQYF.

The sample holds a few counts of this clonotype. CDR3 loop: CSSGQHTDTQYF. CDR3 DNA: TGCAGTTCGGGACAGCACACAGATACGCAGTATTTT. The V gene is TRBV20-1, the J gene TRBJ2-3, with 7 positions matching TRBD1. After removal of 8 bases from V and 2 bases from J, the junction contained 4 bases not matched to a gene. CDR1 and CDR2 from the germline V gene are DFQATT and SNEGSKA (reference sequence). CDR3 length: 12 amino acids.

The sample holds one count of this clonotype. Germline and junction disagree at one end, which may indicate a read error. The J gene is TRBJ2-7, the V gene TRBV20-1, with 11 bases identical to TRBD1. The CDR3 is 15 amino acids. Germline CDR1 DFQATT, CDR2 SNEGSKA (reference sequence). Here the CDR3 reads CCARDGGTGGDEQYF. The CDR3 DNA is TGCTGTGCTAGAGATGGGGGGACAGGGGGGGACGAGCAGTACTTC.

This clonotype has at least ten counts. V usage is TRBV18 and J usage is TRBJ2-7; 11 positions match TRBD1. Germline CDR1 and CDR2: KGHSH and LQKENI. The junction had 7 bases not matched to a gene; V was cut back by 8 bases and J by 4 bases. CDR3 length: 14 amino acids. CDR3 amino acids: CASSPGQGAYEQYF. The CDR3 nucleotides are TGTGCCAGCAGCCCAGGACAGGGGGCGTACGAGCAGTACTTC. The full variable domain, rest sourced from reference TRBV18 and TRBJ2-7, is NAGVMQNPRHLVRRRGQEARLRCSPMKGHSHVYWYRQLPEEGLKFMVYLQKENIIDESGMPKERFSAEFPKEGPSILRIQQVVRGDSAAYFCASSPGQGAYEQYFGPGTRLTVT.

This clonotype was seen more than once but under ten times. This chain connects TRBV6-5 to TRBJ1-2, with 7 bases fitting TRBD1. V was pared by 2 bases and J by 13 bases, with 19 bases of the junction left unmatched. This CDR3 is built from 16 residues. Germline CDR1 is MNHEY and CDR2 is SVGAGI. The CDR3 DNA is TGTGCCAGCAGTTACACCCCGGGACAGCGTCCTTTGGCACGCACCTTC. Translating gives CASSYTPGQRPLARTF.

This clonotype occurred a few times. The V and J genes are TRBV12-3 or TRBV12-4 and TRBJ2-2, with 8 bases matching TRBD1. The length of the CDR3 is 16 residues. The ends lost 4 bases at V and 0 bases at J; junction bases unmatched: 4. CDR3 region: CASSSRDRTNTGELFF. The CDR3 DNA reads as TGTGCCAGCAGTTCCCGGGACAGGACGAACACCGGGGAGCTGTTTTTT.

The chain uses TRBV5-8 and TRBJ2-3; 7 bases match TRBD2. From germline, CDR1 is SGHTS and CDR2 YDEGEE. The CDR3 is 15 amino acids. Unmatched junction bases numbered 5, after V lost 2 bases and J lost 2 bases. The DNA of the CDR3 is TGTGCCAGCAGCTTTGCACTAGCGCCCACAGATACGCAGTATTTT. As protein: CASSFALAPTDTQYF.

This clonotype was counted many times. The chain carries TRBV29-1 and TRBJ2-1; D is uncertain. V was pared by 4 bases and J by 0 bases, with 13 bases between. Germline V gene lookup returns CDR1 SQVTM and CDR2 ANQGSEA. CDR3 size: 15 residues. This chain's CDR3 is CSVVPPGHSYNEQFF. The CDR3 DNA follows: TGCAGCGTTGTGCCTCCAGGCCACTCCTACAATGAGCAGTTCTTC.